The sequence of this TCR beta chain was determined in a study of cytomegalovirus exposure and HLA in healthy donors. Regarding the study as a whole: A few CMV-associated chains proved CMV antigen-specific in vitro. Researchers catalogued 164 TCR beta chains as cytomegalovirus-associated.

Generated by immunoSEQ multiplex PCR, the TCRdb table keeps only in-frame clones and is missing some. The sample has around 250,000 clones, 90% seen once. About this clone itself: Its antigen is currently unknown.

Germline lookup yields CDR1 SNHLY and CDR2 FYNNEI. The CDR3 is 13 amino acids. The roughly 120-subject validation cohort, separate from the approximately 670-subject first cohort, included the donors. The V and J genes are TRBV2 and TRBJ2-2, with D perhaps TRBD1 (5 bases). Sequencing was carried out using PBMCs. The receptor's source is a woman in her late teens or twenties in good health and CMV-seronegative. The CDR3 loop reads CASAQGNTGELFF. In DNA form, the CDR3 reads TGTGCAAGCGCCCAGGGGAACACCGGGGAGCTGTTTTTT.